This T cell receptor (beta chain) was documented in a study of blood T cell repertoires in COVID-19 (dated by TCRdb to 2020 to 2021). A note on the overall study: The collaborator samples originated in the United States, Italy and Spain and spanned the acute and convalescent phases of COVID-19. The material from the prospective study consisted of cDNA or gDNA derived from T cells, B-cell-depleted T cells, or PBMCs. Where available, HLA class I and class II types were obtained from metadata supplied by the sample provider rather than from assay-based typing. Samples came from the ongoing ImmuneRACE study (first 160 participants) plus 1,254 subjects from 6 global collaborators. A freely available public database, intended as a resource for researchers studying the immune response to SARS-CoV-2, is where the repertoires were released. Deeply sampled blood TCRbeta repertoires from subjects exposed to, actively infected with, or recovered from COVID-19 were included in the dataset. A de-identified subject ID, COVID-19 status, age in years and sex were almost always included in the sample metadata. General findings and caveats noted by the study authors: The amount of clinical and demographic metadata varied by source and participant and was provided uncurated.

In regard to this clone: No cognate antigen has been identified for it. Base-call qualities are not available, and no considerably larger clone is one nucleotide away.

In the prospective study, participants were about 18 to 95 years old, resided in around 25 geographic areas of the United States, and were enrolled through a virtual design. Cohort assignment in the prospective study relied on participant-reported clinical history from a screening survey and a study questionnaire. In the prospective study, whole blood, serum and a nasopharyngeal or oropharyngeal swab were collected from each participant by mobile phlebotomists. Over a roughly 2-month period, participants in the prospective study had the option of providing additional blood draws and questionnaires. Before DNA extraction, blood samples from the prospective study were shipped at room temperature or frozen. From the cysteine up to the phenylalanine, the CDR3 has a length of 15 residues. The only DNA kept is the CDR3, 45 bases in frame from the first base. CDR1 and CDR2 are read off the germline V gene (reference sequence) as LNHNV and YYDKDF. A distance of 12 bases separates the germline ends of V and J, which lose 3 bases and 4 bases respectively.

TCRbeta CDR3 regions were amplified from genomic DNA by means of the immunoSEQ Assay, a bias-controlled multiplex PCR. The authors' analysis ran thus. Nucleated cell counts per sample were estimated from amplification of reference gene primers within the assay. To quantify the absolute abundance of each unique TCRbeta CDR3 rearrangement, sequence reads were collapsed and filtered. Productive Simpson clonality was computed per sample as the square root of Simpson's diversity index over productive rearrangements. Entries here come from immuneACCESS through TCRdb and include only in-frame sequences with V and J called. Some clones fail to appear in such tables; in the studies checked, an unresolved V gene covers under half of the shortfall, and the cause of the remainder is unknown. That table supplies the V and J calls and clone size; D and trimming were determined from the DNA. The table for this sample lists 300,000 to 500,000 clones; 88% of them were counted only once. Approximately 2% of the sample belongs to the ten largest clones.

This chain is built from TRBV15 and TRBJ1-4; a tentative D match to TRBD1 spans 6 bases. This clonotype was sampled from a woman aged 40 to 49 with acute COVID-19. The sequencing input was PBMCs or T cells enriched from blood (not recorded which). The CDR3 has the sequence CATSSGRGSNEKLFF. At the DNA level, the sequence is TGTGCCACCAGCAGCGGAAGGGGGAGTAATGAAAAACTGTTTTTT.